What follows is one T cell receptor beta chain and its context. Its antigen remains unknown. The germline V gene has CDR1 SGHRS and CDR2 YFSETQ. The CDR3 covers 13 residues. The V end lost 5 bases, the J end lost 5 bases, and 11 bases lay between the germline ends. A single record per CDR3 protein comes from TCRdb applying MiXCR to the reads. The repertoire includes about 260,000 distinct CDR3 sequences, roughly 9% of them detected once, and around 16% sits in the top ten. The sample belongs to a study of T cell repertoires in cytomegalovirus infection. The overall study: Carrying CMV and the relevant HLA type showed in public TCR beta signatures.

Study observations and caveats: Carriage of CMV together with the relevant HLA was identifiable through cumulative public TCR beta family frequency.

Sequences were obtained from PBMCs. The chain carries TRBV5-1 and TRBJ1-5, with D possibly being TRBD1 (5 bases). This TCR was recovered from a human donor in good health (CMV status not recorded). Some clones in this sample may be carry-over from other donors' samples. The CDR3 coding sequence is TGCGCCAGCAGTTGGGAAGGGGATCAGCCCCAGCATTTT. Translating gives CASSWEGDQPQHF.